This T cell receptor beta chain originates from a study of blood T cells in healthy people across ages. This clonotype has just a few counts. No antigen is known for it. CDR1 MNHEY and CDR2 SMNVEV come from the germline V gene (reference sequence). This CDR3 spans 16 amino acids. V was pared by 5 bases and J by 2 bases, with 19 bases between. For the second PCR, which ran for roughly 6 to 12 cycles, a sample-barcoded 5' primer and a J-beta primer mix were used. TCRdb re-derived calls from the 5' RACE reads in MiXCR, one entry per CDR3 protein. The profile shows 1,100,000 or so distinct CDR3 sequences, 35% to 55% of them singletons. Points from the study as a whole: While age rose, TCR beta diversity per million T cells dropped in a roughly linear way.

The origin of this receptor is a woman aged 60-75 years in good health. The rearrangement uses TRBV27 and TRBJ2-7; D is possibly TRBD1 or TRBD2 (5 bases each). Sequencing was performed on blood. The CDR3 spells CASSGRDPPHPYEQYF. The DNA for the CDR3 is TGTGCCAGCAGTGGCCGGGACCCACCGCATCCCTACGAGCAGTACTTC.